The sequence of this T cell receptor beta chain was determined in a study of blood T cells in healthy people across ages. General study results and limits: Roughly linearly, TCR beta diversity per million T cells fell as age increased.

The authors ran a second PCR of about 7 to 11 cycles using a sample-barcoded 5' primer and a J-beta primer mix. TCRdb ran MiXCR on the 5' RACE reads and lists one entry per CDR3 protein. The sample holds over 500,000 distinct CDR3 sequences, roughly half seen once. About this clonotype itself: The target antigen is unknown.

The CDR3 loop spans 13 amino acids. Germline CDR1 reads SGHTA; CDR2 reads FQGNSA. Trimming took off 5 bases at V and 6 bases at J, with 13 bases between the two ends. The sequence came from a woman older than 75 in good health. The J gene is TRBJ1-1, the V gene TRBV7-2, with unresolved D. Input material: blood. CDR3 in DNA: TGTGCCAGCAGCAAGGGAGTTAGGGCTGAAGCTTTCTTT. It translates to CASSKGVRAEAFF.